This T cell receptor beta chain was retrieved from a study of blood T cell repertoires in COVID-19. The data were produced by immunoSEQ multiplex PCR, yet TCRdb's version contains in-frame clones alone and is incomplete. The sample shows over 55,000 clones, roughly 82% of them seen only once. The CDR3 loop spans 14 amino acids. Germline CDR1 and CDR2: SGHRS and YFSETQ. Losses at the gene ends were 4 bases for V and 1 base for J; bases not matched to a gene: 4. Sequencing input: peripheral blood. This TCR came from a woman older than 75 with acute or convalescent COVID-19. The chain employs TRBV5-1 and TRBJ1-2, with 7 bases aligning to TRBD1. CDR3 amino acids: CASSPTGVNYGYTF. The DNA of the CDR3 is TGCGCCAGCAGCCCTACAGGGGTTAACTATGGCTACACCTTC.